Each of the 8 T cell receptor beta chains below was sequenced from the same sample in a study of T cells in severe cutaneous drug reactions. Carbamazepine had induced Stevens-Johnson syndrome or toxic epidermal necrolysis in the sequenced donors. Libraries were made by iRepertoire multiplex PCR with TCR subtype-specific primers for bulk and single-cell sequencing. TCRdb re-called the multiplex PCR reads and shows each CDR3 protein once, DNA omitted. The sample shows a few thousand distinct CDR3 sequences, and 76% sits with its ten largest clones. Material: PBMCs. These receptors all come from a human donor with Stevens-Johnson syndrome, a severe cutaneous drug reaction.

The V and J genes are TRBV20-1 and TRBJ2-7. The CDR3 is made up of 14 amino acids. Per germline, CDR1 DFQATT and CDR2 SNEGSKA (reference sequence). CDR3: CSALLSGRAYEQYF.

The J gene is TRBJ2-1, the V gene TRBV3-1; TCRdb selects TRBD2, and the lack of DNA leaves this call unchecked. The CDR3 contains 16 residues. CDR1 is LGHDT, CDR2 YNNKEL, per germline (reference sequence). The CDR3 spells CASSQAQREWYNEQFF.

V usage is TRBV5-5 and J usage is TRBJ1-2; TCRdb outputs TRBD1, but without DNA this stays unchecked. CDR3 length equals 17 residues. Looked up from germline, CDR1 is SGHKS and CDR2 is YYEKEE (reference sequence). This CDR3 is CASSLDWLATGAYGYTF.

The CDR3 sequence is CSARFGSADTQYF. The chain is built from TRBV20-1 and TRBJ2-3. The germline V gene has CDR1 DFQATT and CDR2 SNEGSKA (reference sequence). The CDR3 runs 13 residues.

The chain recombines TRBV4-1 with TRBJ2-7. Germline values: CDR1 MGHRA, CDR2 YSYEKL. The CDR3 has 15 amino acids. The CDR3 sequence: CASSQSTNPMWEQYF.

Considering frequency, this clonotype is medium-sized. The J gene is TRBJ2-3, the V gene TRBV2. This CDR3 has 14 residues. CDR1 and CDR2 from the germline V gene are SNHLY and FYNNEI. CDR3 sequence reads: CASSFPWSTDTQYF.

This rearrangement joins TRBV10-3 to TRBJ2-5. The germline V gene has CDR1 ENHRY and CDR2 SYGVKD. The CDR3 has 14 residues. The CDR3 here is CAISVLKNQETQYF.

The chain has TRBV24-1 and TRBJ1-1. The CDR3 runs 13 residues. Germline CDR1 and CDR2: KGHDR and SFDVKD. The chain's CDR3 is CATRDSMNTEAFF.